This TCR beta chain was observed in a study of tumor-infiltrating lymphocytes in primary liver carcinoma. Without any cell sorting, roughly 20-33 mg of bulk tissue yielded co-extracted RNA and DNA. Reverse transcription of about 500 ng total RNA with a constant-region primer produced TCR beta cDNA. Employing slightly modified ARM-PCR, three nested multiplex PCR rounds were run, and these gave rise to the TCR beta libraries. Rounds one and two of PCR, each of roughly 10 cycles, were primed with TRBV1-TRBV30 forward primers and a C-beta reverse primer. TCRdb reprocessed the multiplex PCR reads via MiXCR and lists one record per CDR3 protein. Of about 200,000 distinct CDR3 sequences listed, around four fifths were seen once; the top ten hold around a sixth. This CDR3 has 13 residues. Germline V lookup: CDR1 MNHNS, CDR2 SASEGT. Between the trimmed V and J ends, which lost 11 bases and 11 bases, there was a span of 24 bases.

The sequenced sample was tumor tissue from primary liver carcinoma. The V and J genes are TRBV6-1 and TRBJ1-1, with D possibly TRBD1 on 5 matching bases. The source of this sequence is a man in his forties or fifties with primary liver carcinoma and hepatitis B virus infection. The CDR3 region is CAGSRQRGSEAFF. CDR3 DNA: TGTGCCGGCTCACGGCAGCGGGGCAGTGAGGCTTTCTTT.